This passage covers 13 T cell receptor beta chains from one sample sequenced in a study of shared clonotypes between healthy human individuals (TCRdb year 2020). The library was prepared using the immunoSEQ multiplex PCR assay. The clones in this table, taken by TCRdb from immuneACCESS, are in-frame only. Not every clone is retained; where verified, under half of the shortfall comes from an unresolved V gene, and the cause of the rest is unknown. The sample yields millions of clones; roughly 94% were counted once. The ten top clones hold 0.1% to 0.15% of the sample. The sample consisted of naive CD4+ T cells sorted from blood. Per the publication, the cell subset or site label means: CD45RA+ positively selected. These receptors were taken from a man aged 18 to 30 in good health.

The chain combines TRBV18 with TRBJ2-7; the D gene is possibly TRBD2 (6 bases). CDR1 is KGHSH, CDR2 LQKENI, per germline. Between the trimmed V and J ends, which lost 3 bases and 6 bases, there was a span of 9 bases. The CDR3 length is 12 residues. In DNA, the CDR3 is TGTGCCAGCTCACCGGCGGGGTTCGAGCAGTACTTC. Translating gives CASSPAGFEQYF.

On this clone: Other DNA sequences in this sample translate to the same CDR3. V gene TRBV2 combines with J gene TRBJ1-5; D is uncertain. The CDR3 spans 15 residues. Germline V lookup: CDR1 SNHLY, CDR2 FYNNEI. The V gene lost 6 bases and the J gene lost 2 bases, with 14 bases spanning the gap. The CDR3 DNA reads as TGTGCCAGCAGCGAACTGGGGTTGGGCAATCAGCCCCAGCATTTT. It specifies CASSELGLGNQPQHF.

A word on this clone: Other DNA sequences in the sample encode the same CDR3. The rearrangement links TRBV5-1 to TRBJ2-5; 8 nucleotides line up with TRBD1. This CDR3 has 14 amino acids. The germline gives CDR1 SGHRS, CDR2 YFSETQ. Germline trimming cut 0 bases from V and 5 bases from J; bases unmatched to any gene: 3. CDR3 amino acids: CASSLGQGRETQYF. The CDR3 DNA sequence: TGCGCCAGCAGCTTGGGACAGGGGCGGGAGACCCAGTACTTC.

This chain links TRBV7-3 with TRBJ2-1; D gene uncertain. Germline V lookup: CDR1 SGHTA, CDR2 FQGTGA. This CDR3 is built from 11 residues. The V end was cut by 8 bases, the J end by 8 bases, with 10 bases between. The CDR3 reads CASVEGYEQFF. The CDR3 nucleotides read TGTGCCAGCGTAGAAGGCTATGAGCAGTTCTTC.

This clone was found once. The V and J genes are TRBV7-2 and TRBJ2-2; 9 bases align to TRBD2. CDR3 length: 16 residues. J gave up 3 bases and V 1 base, and 3 bases lay outside the gene matches. Germline V CDR1 and CDR2: SGHTA, FQGNSA. The CDR3 sequence: CASSLVAGVDTGELFF. Here the CDR3 DNA reads TGTGCCAGCAGCTTAGTAGCGGGAGTCGACACCGGGGAGCTGTTTTTT. Full variable domain (missing parts from reference TRBV7-2 and TRBJ2-2): GAGVSQSPSNKVTEKGKDVELRCDPISGHTALYWYRQSLGQGLEFLIYFQGNSAPDKSGLPSDRFSAERTGGSVSTLTIQRTQQEDSAVYLCASSLVAGVDTGELFFGEGSRLTVL.

DNA of the CDR3: TGTGCCAGCAGTGTTGTCGGGACGGCTCGCGACTACACCTTC. It yields the protein CASSVVGTARDYTF. The V call is TRBV6-1, the J call TRBJ1-2, with D maybe TRBD1 (5 bases). The CDR3 sequence is 14 residues long. Trimming left V 4 bases short and J 10 bases short, with 19 bases between. Germline loops: CDR1 MNHNS, CDR2 SASEGT.

The chain links TRBV18 to TRBJ1-5; tentative D call: TRBD1 (5 bases). Germline-derived CDR1 and CDR2 are KGHSH and LQKENI. V lost 6 bases and J 0 bases, leaving 15 bases between the germline ends. The CDR3 consists of 16 residues. The CDR3 loop is CASSRTGADSNQPQHF. The CDR3 region has the DNA TGTGCCAGCTCCCGCACCGGGGCTGATAGCAATCAGCCCCAGCATTTT.

On this clone itself: This sample includes further DNA sequences coding for the same CDR3. The chain employs TRBV5-1 and TRBJ2-7, with TRBD2 identical over 8 bases. V lost 4 bases and J lost 2; bases outside the gene matches: 5. In germline, CDR1 is SGHRS, CDR2 YFSETQ. The CDR3 loop spans 14 amino acids. This chain's CDR3 is CASSPSGQTYEQYF. The CDR3 DNA sequence: TGCGCCAGCAGCCCTAGCGGGCAAACCTACGAGCAGTACTTC.

The CDR3 sequence: CASSEGYAYNEQFF. CDR3 in DNA: TGCGCCAGCAGCGAGGGCTATGCCTACAATGAGCAGTTCTTC. The chain recombines TRBV5-1 with TRBJ2-1; the D gene is possibly TRBD2 (5 bases). The length of the CDR3 is 14 residues. Germline CDR1 is SGHRS and CDR2 is YFSETQ. Trimming removed 4 bases at V and 2 bases at J, with 10 bases between.

Details on this clone: Other DNA sequences of this sample code for an identical CDR3. CDR3 nucleotides: TGTGCCAGTAGTACTGGGACTAGCGGTAGCACAGATACGCAGTATTTT. Translation: CASSTGTSGSTDTQYF. The chain employs TRBV19 and TRBJ2-3; TRBD2 aligns across 11 bases. The length of the CDR3 is 16 residues. V shed 4 bases, J shed 0 bases, and the junction held 3 bases outside the gene matches. Germline assignment: CDR1 LNHDA and CDR2 SQIVND (reference sequence). The full variable domain, with the rest looked up from reference TRBV19 and TRBJ2-3, is DGGITQSPKYLFRKEGQNVTLSCEQNLNHDAMYWYRQDPGQGLRLIYYSQIVNDFQKGDIAEGYSVSREKKESFPLTVTSAQKNPTAFYLCASSTGTSGSTDTQYFGPGTRLTVL.

The chain combines TRBV27 with TRBJ1-1; 7 positions match TRBD1. This CDR3 is built from 15 residues. V trimming: 2 bases; J trimming: 4 bases; junction bases outside the gene matches: 7. The V gene's germline CDR1 is MNHEY and CDR2 SMNVEV (reference sequence). CDR3 sequence: CASSLRSGTATEAFF. CDR3 sequence (DNA): TGTGCCAGCAGTTTAAGGAGCGGGACAGCCACTGAAGCTTTCTTT.

V and J are TRBV14 and TRBJ1-5; D unclear. V was clipped by 5 bases and J by 0 bases, with 5 bases between them. CDR3 length equals 13 residues. Germline V lookup: CDR1 SGHDN, CDR2 FVKESK. CDR3 protein: CASSADSNQPQHF. CDR3 nucleotides: TGTGCCAGCAGCGCAGATAGCAATCAGCCCCAGCATTTT.

The rearrangement joins TRBV6-1 to TRBJ2-5; TRBD2 matches 10 bases. Germline assignment: CDR1 MNHNS and CDR2 SASEGT. The CDR3 is made up of 14 amino acids. V was clipped by 4 bases and J by 2 bases; unmatched bases: 1. This chain's CDR3 is CASSGTSGQETQYF. The CDR3, as DNA: TGTGCCAGCAGTGGGACTAGCGGTCAAGAGACCCAGTACTTC.